This entry describes one T cell receptor beta chain. What it binds is not known. These data come from a study of cytomegalovirus exposure and HLA in healthy donors. Overall study: The Caucasian-associated ancestry cluster contained about 80% of the approximately 390 genotyped donors. Findings and caveats of the study: Rare TCR sequences predominated, though certain public TCRs were found in many donors. As immune exposure information, only CMV serostatus was available.

The primer mix had 60 Vbeta and 13 Jbeta primers. Measured with immunoSEQ multiplex PCR; TCRdb has only the in-frame clones, and not every one. The sample shows 110,000 to 150,000 clones, around 75% of them seen only once. The CDR3 sequence is 16 residues long. Germline V gives CDR1 SEHNR, CDR2 FQNEAQ (reference sequence). This clonotype was obtained from a woman aged 40 to 50 in good health and CMV-seronegative. This sequence joins TRBV7-9 and TRBJ2-5, with 8 bases identical to TRBD2. The J call may be mistaken, given a closer DNA end match to TRBJ2-7. The sequencing sample was made of PBMCs. CDR3 region: CASSTFTGGLAYEQYF. CDR3 bases: TGTGCCAGCAGCACCTTTACGGGAGGGCTTGCCTACGAGCAGTACTTC.